This TCR beta chain was retrieved from a study of blood T cell repertoires in COVID-19. Trimming stripped 0 bases from V and 8 bases from J, with 10 bases between. Germline loops: CDR1 LNHNV, CDR2 YYDKDF (reference sequence). The CDR3 is made up of 13 amino acids. Clones were read by immunoSEQ multiplex PCR, and TCRdb kept only the in-frame ones, dropping some. The repertoire includes about 300,000 clones, 85% to 90% of them detected once, and 13% sits in the top ten. This TCR was sampled from a human donor in a cohort sampled during active COVID-19. Input material: peripheral blood. This chain joins TRBV15 and TRBJ1-2; D is unresolved. This CDR3 is CATSRDRLWGYTF. DNA of the CDR3: TGTGCCACCAGCAGAGACAGGTTGTGGGGCTACACCTTC.